One and the same sample provided the 6 T cell receptor beta chains below, sequenced in a study of beta chain features in type 1 diabetes. Expressed TCRB transcripts were sequenced because the isolated RNA had all been reverse transcribed beforehand. Sequencing was performed with immunoSEQ multiplex PCR; in TCRdb, only in-frame clones are kept and a portion is missing. Found here are under 900,000 clones, around a sixth of them singletons; the top ten hold about 0.02%. The material sequenced was naive CD4+ T cells from blood. These receptor sequences come from a woman under 30 in good health.

The rearrangement uses TRBV10-2 and TRBJ2-1; D remains ambiguous. CDR1 is WSHSY and CDR2 is SAAADI in the germline V gene. The V end lost 6 bases, the J end lost 9 bases, and 12 bases lay between the germline ends. The CDR3 consists of 12 residues. In DNA, the CDR3 is TGCGCCAGCAGGAAGGCCCCGAGTGAGCAGTTCTTC. Residues: CASRKAPSEQFF.

V gene TRBV9 combines with J gene TRBJ2-1, with a weak D call TRBD2 (5 bases). This CDR3 region has 15 residues. Germline lookup yields CDR1 SGDLS and CDR2 YYNGEE. Trimming cost V 2 bases and J 6 bases, with 15 bases left between them. This chain's CDR3 is CASSVGSEVLNEQFF. The CDR3 nucleotides read TGTGCCAGCAGCGTCGGCTCGGAGGTTCTCAATGAGCAGTTCTTC.

Here the CDR3 reads CASSSAGSGEQFF. Here the CDR3 DNA reads TGTGCCAGCAGCTCAGCGGGATCGGGTGAGCAGTTCTTC. V and J are TRBV5-4 and TRBJ2-1; 7 bases are shared with TRBD2. Germline V gives CDR1 SGHNT, CDR2 YYREEE (reference sequence). The V and J ends lost 3 bases and 9 bases, in that order; junction bases with no gene match: 6. The CDR3 runs to 13 residues.

The chain combines TRBV7-6 with TRBJ1-5; no clear D gene. CDR1 and CDR2 (germline): SGHVS, FNYEAQ. The V end lost 5 bases, the J end lost 6 bases, and 8 bases lay between the germline ends. The CDR3 has 12 residues. The CDR3 coding sequence is TGTGCCAGCAGCCGGGCGGGTCAGCCCCAGCATTTT. Its translation: CASSRAGQPQHF.

This clone was recorded a few times. The chain carries TRBV5-1 and TRBJ2-3, with 8 bases identical to TRBD2. V lost 2 bases and J lost 4; bases outside the gene matches: 3. CDR1 is SGHRS and CDR2 is YFSETQ in the germline V gene. This CDR3 contains 14 residues. CDR3 loop: CASSFGRVADTQYF. The CDR3 DNA reads as TGCGCCAGCAGCTTCGGGAGGGTCGCAGATACGCAGTATTTT.

The J gene is TRBJ2-2, the V gene TRBV10-3, with TRBD2 as a possible D gene (6 bases). The CDR3 runs 14 residues. Trimming left V 8 bases short and J 5 bases short, with 15 bases between. The germline CDR1 and CDR2 sequences are ENHRY and SYGVKD. DNA of the CDR3: TGTGCCATCCGGGACTCCCCCTCGACCGGGGAGCTGTTTTTT. This sequence encodes CAIRDSPSTGELFF.